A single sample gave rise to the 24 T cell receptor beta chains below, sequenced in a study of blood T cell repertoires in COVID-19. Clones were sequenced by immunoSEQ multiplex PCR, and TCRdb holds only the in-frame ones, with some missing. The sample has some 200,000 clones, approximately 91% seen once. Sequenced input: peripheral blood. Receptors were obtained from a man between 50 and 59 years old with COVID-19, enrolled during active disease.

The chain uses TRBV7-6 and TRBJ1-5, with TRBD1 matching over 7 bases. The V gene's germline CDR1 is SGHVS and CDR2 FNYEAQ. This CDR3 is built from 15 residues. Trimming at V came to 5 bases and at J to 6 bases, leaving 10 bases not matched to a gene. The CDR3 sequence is CASSPQTGFGQPQHF. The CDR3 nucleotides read TGTGCCAGCAGCCCCCAGACAGGGTTCGGTCAGCCCCAGCATTTT.

CDR3 nucleotide sequence: TGCGCCAGCAGCGCTCTAGCGGGGGGCCCCCCTAGCACAGATACGCAGTATTTT. Protein: CASSALAGGPPSTDTQYF. This rearrangement joins TRBV5-1 to TRBJ2-3; 11 nucleotides line up with TRBD2. There are 18 residues in the CDR3. V shed 4 bases, J shed 0 bases, and the junction held 10 bases outside the gene matches. The germline gives CDR1 SGHRS, CDR2 YFSETQ.

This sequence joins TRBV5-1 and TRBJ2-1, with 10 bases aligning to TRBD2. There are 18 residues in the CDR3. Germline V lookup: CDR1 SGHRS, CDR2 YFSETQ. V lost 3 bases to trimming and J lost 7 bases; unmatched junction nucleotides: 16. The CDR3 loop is CASSSNLRGSGRLNEQFF. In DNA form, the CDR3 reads TGCGCCAGCAGCTCCAACCTCCGGGGTAGCGGGAGGTTGAATGAGCAGTTCTTC.

CDR3: CASSLVAGGNTDTQYF. As DNA, the CDR3 is TGTGCCAGCAGCTTGGTTGCGGGAGGCAATACAGATACGCAGTATTTT. The gene calls are TRBV5-5 and TRBJ2-3; TRBD2 aligns across 8 bases. Germline V gene data show CDR1 as SGHKS and CDR2 as YYEKEE (reference sequence). After removal of 0 bases from V and 3 bases from J, the junction contained 6 bases not matched to a gene. The CDR3 runs 16 residues.

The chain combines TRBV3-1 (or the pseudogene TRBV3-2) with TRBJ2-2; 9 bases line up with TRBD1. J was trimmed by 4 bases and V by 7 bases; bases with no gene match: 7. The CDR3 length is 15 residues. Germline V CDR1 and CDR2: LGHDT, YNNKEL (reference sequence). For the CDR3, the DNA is TGTGCCAGCACTCCGACAGGGGGGAGCACCGGGGAGCTGTTTTTT. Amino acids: CASTPTGGSTGELFF.

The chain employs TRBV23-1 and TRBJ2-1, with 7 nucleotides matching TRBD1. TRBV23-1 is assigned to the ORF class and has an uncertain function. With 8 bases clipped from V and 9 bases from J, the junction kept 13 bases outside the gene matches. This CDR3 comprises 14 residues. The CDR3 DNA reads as TGCGCCAGCTGGGGGCCAGGGGGTTTGTGTGAGCAGTTCTTC. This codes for CASWGPGGLCEQFF.

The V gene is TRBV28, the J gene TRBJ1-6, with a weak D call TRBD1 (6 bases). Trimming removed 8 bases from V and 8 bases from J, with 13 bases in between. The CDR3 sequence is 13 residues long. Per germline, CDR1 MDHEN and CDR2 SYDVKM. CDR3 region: CASDGGLDSPLHF. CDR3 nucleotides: TGTGCCAGCGACGGGGGGCTCGATTCACCCCTCCACTTT.

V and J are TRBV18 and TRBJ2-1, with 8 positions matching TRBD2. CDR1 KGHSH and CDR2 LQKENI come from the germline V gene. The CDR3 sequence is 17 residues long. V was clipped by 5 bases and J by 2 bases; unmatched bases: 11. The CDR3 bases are TGTGCCAGCTCATCGATAGGCCCGGGACTAGCCTACAATGAGCAGTTCTTC. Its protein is CASSSIGPGLAYNEQFF.

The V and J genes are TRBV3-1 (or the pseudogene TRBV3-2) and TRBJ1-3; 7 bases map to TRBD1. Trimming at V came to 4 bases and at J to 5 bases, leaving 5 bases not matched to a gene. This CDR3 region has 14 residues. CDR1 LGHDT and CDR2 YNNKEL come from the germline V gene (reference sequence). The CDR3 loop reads CASSLGQDRNTIYF. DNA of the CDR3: TGTGCCAGCAGCCTCGGACAGGACAGAAACACCATATATTTT.

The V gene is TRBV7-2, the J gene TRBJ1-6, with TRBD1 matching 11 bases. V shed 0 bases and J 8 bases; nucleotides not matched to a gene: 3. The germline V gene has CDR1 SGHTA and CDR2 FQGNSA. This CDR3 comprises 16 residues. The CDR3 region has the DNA TGTGCCAGCAGCTTAGCGCCGGGACAGGGGGATTCACCCCTCCACTTT. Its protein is CASSLAPGQGDSPLHF.

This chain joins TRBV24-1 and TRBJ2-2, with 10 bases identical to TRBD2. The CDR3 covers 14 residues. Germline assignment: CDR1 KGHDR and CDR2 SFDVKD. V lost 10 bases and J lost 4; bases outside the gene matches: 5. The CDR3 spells CATQIAGGTGELFF. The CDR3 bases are TGTGCCACGCAGATAGCGGGAGGCACCGGGGAGCTGTTTTTT.

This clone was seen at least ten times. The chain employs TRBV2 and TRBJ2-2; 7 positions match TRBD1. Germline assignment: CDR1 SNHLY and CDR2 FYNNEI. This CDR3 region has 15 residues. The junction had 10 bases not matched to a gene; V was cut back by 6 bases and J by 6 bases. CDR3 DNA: TGTGCCAGCAGCTTAGGACAGGTCTCCCCCGGGGAGCTGTTTTTT. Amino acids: CASSLGQVSPGELFF.

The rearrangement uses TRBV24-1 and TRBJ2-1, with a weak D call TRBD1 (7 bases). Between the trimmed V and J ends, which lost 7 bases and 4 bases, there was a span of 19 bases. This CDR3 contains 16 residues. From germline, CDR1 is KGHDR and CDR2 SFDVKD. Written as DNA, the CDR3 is TGTGCCACCAGCAAAGGGGGCGGGGACTCGTACAATGAGCAGTTCTTC. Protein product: CATSKGGGDSYNEQFF.

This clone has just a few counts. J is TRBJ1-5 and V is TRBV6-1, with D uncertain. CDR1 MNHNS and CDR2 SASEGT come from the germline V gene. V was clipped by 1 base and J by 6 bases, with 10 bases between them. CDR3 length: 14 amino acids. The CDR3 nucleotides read TGTGCCAGCAGTGAAGGGGCAGGTGCTCAGCCCCAGCATTTT. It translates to CASSEGAGAQPQHF.

DNA for the CDR3: TGTGCCAGCAGCTTAAGTAATAGCGCCAACCAGTACTTC. It yields the protein CASSLSNSANQYF. The J gene is TRBJ2-5, the V gene TRBV7-3; a weak D match, TRBD2 (5 bases). Germline V gene lookup returns CDR1 SGHTA and CDR2 FQGTGA. CDR3 size: 13 residues. The V gene lost 1 base and the J gene lost 10 bases, with 13 bases spanning the gap.

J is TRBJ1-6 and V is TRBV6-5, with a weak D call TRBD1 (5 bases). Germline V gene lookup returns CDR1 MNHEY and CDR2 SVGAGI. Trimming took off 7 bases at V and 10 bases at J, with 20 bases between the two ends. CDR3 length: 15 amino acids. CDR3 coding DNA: TGTGCCAGCAATATGATCGACAGAATACCCTCACCCCTCCACTTT. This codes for CASNMIDRIPSPLHF.

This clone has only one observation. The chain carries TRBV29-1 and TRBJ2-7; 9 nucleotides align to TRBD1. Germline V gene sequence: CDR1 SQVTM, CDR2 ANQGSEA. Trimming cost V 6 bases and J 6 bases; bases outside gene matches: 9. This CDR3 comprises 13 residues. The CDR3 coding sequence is TGCAGCGTGGGGGGACAGGGCTTCGGCGAGCAGTACTTC. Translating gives CSVGGQGFGEQYF.

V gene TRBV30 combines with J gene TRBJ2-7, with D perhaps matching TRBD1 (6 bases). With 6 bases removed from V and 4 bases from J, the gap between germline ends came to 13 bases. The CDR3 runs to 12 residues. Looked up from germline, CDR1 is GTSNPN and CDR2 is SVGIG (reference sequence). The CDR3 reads CACHGQKYEQYF. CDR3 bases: TGTGCCTGCCATGGACAGAAGTACGAGCAGTACTTC.

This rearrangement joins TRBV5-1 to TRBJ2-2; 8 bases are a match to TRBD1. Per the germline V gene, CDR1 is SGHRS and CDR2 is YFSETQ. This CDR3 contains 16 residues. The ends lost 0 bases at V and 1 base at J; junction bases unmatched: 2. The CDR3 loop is CASSLEQGGNTGELFF. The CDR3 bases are TGCGCCAGCAGCTTGGAACAGGGGGGGAACACCGGGGAGCTGTTTTTT. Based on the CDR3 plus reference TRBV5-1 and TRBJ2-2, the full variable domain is KAGVTQTPRYLIKTRGQQVTLSCSPISGHRSVSWYQQTPGQGLQFLFEYFSETQRNKGNFPGRFSGRQFSNSRSEMNVSTLELGDSALYLCASSLEQGGNTGELFFGEGSRLTVL.

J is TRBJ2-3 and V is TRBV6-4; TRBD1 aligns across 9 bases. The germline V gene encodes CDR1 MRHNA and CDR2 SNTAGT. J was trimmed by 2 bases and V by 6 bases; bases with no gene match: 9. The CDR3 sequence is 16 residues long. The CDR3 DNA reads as TGTGCCAGCAGCCCGGGACAGGGATTCGCCACAGATACGCAGTATTTT. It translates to CASSPGQGFATDTQYF.

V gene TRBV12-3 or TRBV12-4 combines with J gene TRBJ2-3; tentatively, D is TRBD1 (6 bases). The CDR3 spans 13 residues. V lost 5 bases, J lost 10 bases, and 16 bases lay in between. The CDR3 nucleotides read TGTGCCAGCAGTACACGTGACAGGAACCCGCAGTATTTT. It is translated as CASSTRDRNPQYF.

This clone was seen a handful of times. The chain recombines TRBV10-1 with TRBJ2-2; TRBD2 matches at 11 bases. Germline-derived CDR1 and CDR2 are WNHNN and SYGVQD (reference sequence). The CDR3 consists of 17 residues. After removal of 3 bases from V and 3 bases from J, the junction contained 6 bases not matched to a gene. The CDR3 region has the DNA TGCGCCAGCAGTGAATCCTTAGCGGGAGGGTACACCGGGGAGCTGTTTTTT. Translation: CASSESLAGGYTGELFF.

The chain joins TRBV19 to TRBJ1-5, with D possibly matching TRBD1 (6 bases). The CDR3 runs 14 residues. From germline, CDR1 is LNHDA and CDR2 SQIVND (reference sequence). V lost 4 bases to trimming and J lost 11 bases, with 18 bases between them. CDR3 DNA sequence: TGTGCCAGTAGTACCGTCGACAGGTGGTGGGCCCAGCATTTT. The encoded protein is CASSTVDRWWAQHF.

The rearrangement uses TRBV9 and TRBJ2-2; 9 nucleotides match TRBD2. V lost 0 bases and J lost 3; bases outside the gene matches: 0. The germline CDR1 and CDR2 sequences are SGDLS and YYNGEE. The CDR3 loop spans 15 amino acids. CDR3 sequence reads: CASSVGLADTGELFF. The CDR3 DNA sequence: TGTGCCAGCAGCGTAGGACTAGCGGACACCGGGGAGCTGTTTTTT.